The 22 T cell receptor beta chains given below trace back to one sample, sequenced in a study of blood T cell repertoires in COVID-19. TCRdb's copy holds only in-frame clones and misses some; the assay was immunoSEQ multiplex PCR. Among about 250,000 clones, around 80% were seen once, and the ten largest hold around 5.5%. The sequencing sample was made of peripheral blood. The receptors derive from a human donor in a cohort sampled during active COVID-19.

The V gene is TRBV6-5, the J gene TRBJ1-1, with D perhaps matching TRBD1 (5 bases). Germline CDR1 is MNHEY and CDR2 is SVGAGI. This CDR3 has 13 residues. Trimming shortened V by 10 bases and J by 2 bases, and 14 bases separated the two germline ends. The CDR3 DNA follows: TGTGCCACCTGGGTACAGGTAAACACTGAAGCTTTCTTT. Translating gives CATWVQVNTEAFF.

In this sample, this clone turned up a few times. The V call is TRBV24-1, the J call TRBJ2-3; 10 bases are a match to TRBD2. The junction had 3 bases not matched to a gene; V was cut back by 1 base and J by 6 bases. CDR3 length: 15 amino acids. Looked up from germline, CDR1 is KGHDR and CDR2 is SFDVKD. The CDR3 spells CATSDLAGGPDTQYF. The CDR3 DNA follows: TGTGCCACCAGTGATTTAGCGGGAGGGCCGGATACGCAGTATTTT.

The CDR3 coding sequence is TGTGCCAGCAGAGAACTACTCTACGAGCAGTACTTC. The encoded protein is CASRELLYEQYF. The chain has TRBV2 and TRBJ2-7; D unclear. The CDR3 totals 12 residues. V was cut by 6 bases and J by 3 bases, with 9 bases left in between. CDR1 and CDR2 from the germline V gene are SNHLY and FYNNEI.

The chain is built from TRBV28 and TRBJ1-5, with D possibly TRBD1 on 6 matching bases. The CDR3 length is 15 residues. The germline gives CDR1 MDHEN, CDR2 SYDVKM. V was cut by 7 bases and J by 4 bases, with 17 bases left in between. The chain's CDR3 is CASNRPGHSNQPQHF. CDR3 DNA sequence: TGTGCCAGCAATAGACCGGGACATTCAAATCAGCCCCAGCATTTT.

This clone was seen a handful of times. This sequence joins TRBV28 and TRBJ2-7; D is uncertain. This CDR3 spans 13 amino acids. V shed 7 bases and J shed 0 bases, with 10 bases lying between them. Germline CDR1 is MDHEN and CDR2 is SYDVKM. The CDR3 region is CASMVTSSYEQYF. In DNA, the CDR3 is TGTGCCAGCATGGTGACTTCCTCCTACGAGCAGTACTTC.

The chain recombines TRBV5-1 with TRBJ1-1; 9 positions agree with TRBD1. Unmatched junction bases numbered 7, after V lost 4 bases and J lost 0 bases. Germline-derived CDR1 and CDR2 are SGHRS and YFSETQ. The CDR3 consists of 16 residues. The CDR3 bases are TGCGCCAGCAGCCGGGAAGGACAGGGGATGAACACTGAAGCTTTCTTT. It codes for CASSREGQGMNTEAFF.

The chain links TRBV5-5 to TRBJ2-5; D perhaps matches TRBD2 (6 bases). Between the trimmed V and J ends, which lost 0 bases and 4 bases, there was a span of 16 bases. Germline V gene lookup returns CDR1 SGHKS and CDR2 YYEKEE (reference sequence). The CDR3 is 16 residues long. CDR3 coding DNA: TGTGCCAGCAGCTTGGAATTAGGAGGGGTTGGAGAGACCCAGTACTTC. Its translation: CASSLELGGVGETQYF.

This rearrangement joins TRBV19 to TRBJ1-1; 7 positions agree with TRBD1. CDR3 size: 14 residues. V shed 9 bases, J shed 7 bases, and the junction held 14 bases outside the gene matches. The germline V gene encodes CDR1 LNHDA and CDR2 SQIVND (reference sequence). As DNA, the CDR3 is TGTGCCAGCCGAATACGCGCAGGGGGAATTGAAGCTTTCTTT. Protein: CASRIRAGGIEAFF.

The chain employs TRBV5-1 and TRBJ2-7, with D unclear. Germline lookup yields CDR1 SGHRS and CDR2 YFSETQ. The CDR3 runs 11 residues. Trimming removed 5 bases at V and 7 bases at J, with 10 bases between. The chain's CDR3 is CASSVVGEQYF. Written as DNA, the CDR3 is TGCGCCAGCAGTGTGGTCGGGGAGCAGTACTTC.

This chain uses TRBV19 with TRBJ2-7; TRBD2 might be the D (6 bases). Germline CDR1 LNHDA, CDR2 SQIVND (reference sequence). The CDR3 covers 15 residues. V was shortened by 3 bases and J by 2 bases, with 14 bases between the two germline ends. In DNA form, the CDR3 reads TGTGCCAGTAGTATCCCCGGAGGGACTCCCTACGAGCAGTACTTC. This translates into CASSIPGGTPYEQYF. Variable domain in full (rest from reference TRBV19 and TRBJ2-7): DGGITQSPKYLFRKEGQNVTLSCEQNLNHDAMYWYRQDPGQGLRLIYYSQIVNDFQKGDIAEGYSVSREKKESFPLTVTSAQKNPTAFYLCASSIPGGTPYEQYFGPGTRLTVT.

The chain employs TRBV9 and TRBJ1-1, with D unclear. The length of the CDR3 is 14 residues. Trimming pared 1 base from V and 1 base from J, leaving 8 bases between. Per germline, CDR1 SGDLS and CDR2 YYNGEE. The CDR3 nucleotides are TGTGCCAGCAGCGTAACCGGGGAGAACACTGAAGCTTTCTTT. Its translation: CASSVTGENTEAFF.

This clone was counted once. The V and J genes are TRBV6-5 and TRBJ1-2; TRBD1 is a possible D gene (5 bases). The V end was cut by 6 bases, the J end by 2 bases, with 13 bases between. CDR3 length: 14 amino acids. CDR1 is MNHEY and CDR2 is SVGAGI in the germline V gene. CDR3 protein: CASSLGGANYGYTF. The CDR3 DNA reads as TGTGCCAGCAGCCTGGGGGGTGCCAACTATGGCTACACCTTC.

Concerning this clone itself: The junction and the germline gene differ at one end; a read error may be behind it. This specimen includes other DNA sequences encoding the same CDR3. The chain has TRBV5-8 and TRBJ1-5; 7 bases agree with TRBD1. The CDR3 extends over 19 amino acids. The germline gives CDR1 SGHTS, CDR2 YDEGEE. CDR3 region: CASSGRRGQLSSSNQPQHF. The CDR3 region has the DNA TGTGCTAGCAGCGGGCGTCGGGGACAGTTATCCAGCAGCAATCAGCCCCAGCATTTT.

The chain uses TRBV2 and TRBJ1-4; 8 bases align to TRBD1. V trimming: 5 bases; J trimming: 7 bases; junction bases outside the gene matches: 9. The length of the CDR3 is 15 residues. Germline V gene lookup returns CDR1 SNHLY and CDR2 FYNNEI. This chain's CDR3 is CASSLAGGGGEKLFF. CDR3 coding DNA: TGTGCCAGCAGTCTAGCAGGGGGCGGTGGTGAAAAACTGTTTTTT. The full variable domain, its missing parts supplied by reference TRBV2 and TRBJ1-4, is EPEVTQTPSHQVTQMGQEVILRCVPISNHLYFYWYRQILGQKVEFLVSFYNNEISEKSEIFDDQFSVERPDGSNFTLKIRSTKLEDSAMYFCASSLAGGGGEKLFFGSGTQLSVL.

This chain connects TRBV7-8 to TRBJ1-6, with D maybe TRBD1 (5 bases). Germline CDR1 is SGHVS and CDR2 is FQNEAQ. Trimming removed 5 bases from V and 6 bases from J, with 11 bases in between. The CDR3 spans 14 residues. The CDR3 DNA is TGTGCCAGCAGCATCAGGGTCGGTAATTCACCCCTCCACTTT. Translation gives CASSIRVGNSPLHF.

The chain employs TRBV18 and TRBJ2-1; 7 nucleotides align to TRBD2. CDR1 is KGHSH, CDR2 LQKENI, per germline. The CDR3 spans 18 residues. V dropped 1 base and J dropped 5; count of bases not matched to a gene: 14. DNA of the CDR3: TGTGCCAGCTCACCACTCCTTACGGCGGGAGCTCCGAACAATGAGCAGTTCTTC. It specifies CASSPLLTAGAPNNEQFF.

The chain carries TRBV6-5 and TRBJ2-7, with D possibly matching TRBD1 (5 bases). The V and J ends lost 3 bases and 3 bases respectively, with 15 bases between them. The germline V gene encodes CDR1 MNHEY and CDR2 SVGAGI. This CDR3 has 15 amino acids. The CDR3 region is CASSYSDLGRYEQYF. The CDR3 DNA reads TGTGCCAGCAGTTATTCAGATCTGGGGCGCTACGAGCAGTACTTC.

The J gene is TRBJ1-1, the V gene TRBV9; 10 bases fit TRBD1. This CDR3 has 14 amino acids. CDR1 and CDR2 (germline): SGDLS, YYNGEE. The ends lost 0 bases at V and 7 bases at J; junction bases unmatched: 3. The CDR3 DNA is TGTGCCAGCAGCGTAGCGACAGGGGGCGGTGAAGCTTTCTTT. It translates to CASSVATGGGEAFF.

The rearrangement joins TRBV7-2 to TRBJ2-5; 7 bases are shared with TRBD1. CDR1 is SGHTA, CDR2 FQGNSA, per germline. CDR3 length: 15 amino acids. V shed 4 bases and J 5 bases; nucleotides not matched to a gene: 10. CDR3 coding DNA: TGTGCCAGCAGCTCTGACAGGGCCCCGCGGGAGACCCAGTACTTC. It encodes CASSSDRAPRETQYF.

This clone was seen a handful of times. The chain joins TRBV9 to TRBJ1-3; D gene unclear. V shed 4 bases and J shed 9 bases, with 11 bases lying between them. Looked up from germline, CDR1 is SGDLS and CDR2 is YYNGEE. The CDR3 is made up of 12 amino acids. CDR3 coding DNA: TGTGCCAGCAGCCCTCCCGGTACCACCATATATTTT. Translating gives CASSPPGTTIYF.

This clone appeared a few times. The chain has TRBV2 and TRBJ2-1, with 8 nucleotides matching TRBD2. This CDR3 contains 15 residues. CDR1 is SNHLY and CDR2 is FYNNEI in the germline V gene. With V trimmed by 1 base and J by 3 bases, 2 bases remained unmatched. CDR3 amino acids: CASSEVAGSYNEQFF. In nucleotides, the CDR3 is TGTGCCAGCAGTGAAGTAGCGGGGAGCTACAATGAGCAGTTCTTC.

The rearrangement uses TRBV12-3 or TRBV12-4 and TRBJ2-7, with D perhaps matching TRBD1 (6 bases). This CDR3 region has 13 residues. Trimming stripped 6 bases from V and 2 bases from J, with 11 bases between. As DNA, the CDR3 is TGTGCCAGCAGCCTCCAGGGGCCCTACGAGCAGTACTTC. Translated: CASSLQGPYEQYF.